This record looks at one T cell receptor (beta chain) sequence and its context. This clone occurred a few times. Its antigen remains undetermined. Base qualities were left out, and no much larger clone turns up one base away. Each collaborating institution followed its own protocols to collect whole blood in K2EDTA tubes. For TCRbeta analysis, collaborators shipped samples in one of three forms: frozen whole blood, isolated PBMCs, or DNA extracted from either of those sample types. The data are from a study of blood T cell repertoires in COVID-19 (dated by TCRdb to between 2020 and 2021). About the full investigation: Collaborator samples came from the United States, Italy and Spain and covered acute and convalescent phases of COVID-19. Where HLA class I and class II types were available, the types were taken from metadata supplied by the sample provider, not from assay-based typing. The material from the prospective study consisted of cDNA or gDNA derived from T cells, B-cell-depleted T cells, or PBMCs. A freely available public database, intended as a resource for researchers studying the immune response to SARS-CoV-2, is where the repertoires were released. Samples came from the ongoing ImmuneRACE study (first 160 participants) plus 1,254 subjects from 6 global collaborators. The dataset comprised deeply sampled blood TCRbeta repertoires from subjects exposed to, actively infected with, or recovered from COVID-19. Nearly every sample came with metadata listing a de-identified subject ID, COVID-19 status, age in years and sex.

What the authors observed across the whole study: The amount of clinical and demographic metadata varied by source and participant and was provided uncurated.

The immunoSEQ Assay, a bias-controlled multiplex PCR, was used to amplify TCRbeta CDR3 regions from genomic DNA. As for how the authors treated the data: Within the assay, amplification of reference gene primers was used to estimate how many nucleated cells each sample contained. Sequence reads were collapsed and filtered to measure the absolute abundance of every unique TCRbeta CDR3 rearrangement. For each sample, productive Simpson clonality was calculated as the square root of Simpson's diversity index over productive rearrangements. The table comes from immuneACCESS by way of TCRdb, which keeps in-frame sequences with V and J called. Part of the clones is missing from these tables; in studies checked, under half for an unresolved V gene and the rest for unknown reasons. V and J calls and clone size are given by that table; D and trimming were obtained from the DNA. This sample is represented by under 350,000 clones; approximately 90% of them were singletons. Of the sample, about 4.6% falls within the top ten clones.

The sequenced sample consisted of peripheral blood. The TCR originated in a man aged 35-49 years with acute or convalescent COVID-19.

Here is the DNA: TGTGCCAGCAGTTATTCCCAGGGCTACGAGCAGTACTTC. This gives the protein CASSYSQGYEQYF. The rearranged chain carries TRBV6-5 and TRBJ2-7; TRBD1 is perhaps the D gene, given 5 matching bases. The CDR3 goes from the cysteine to the phenylalanine over 13 residues. The CDR3 DNA has 39 bases and is translated from base 1. CDR1 and CDR2 are read off the germline V gene as MNHEY and SVGAGI. Cut back by 3 bases and 3 bases, the V and J ends lie 9 bases apart.